This passage covers 6 T cell receptor beta chains from one sample sequenced in a study of human T cells and chemical hapten exposure. TCRdb re-called the RACE reads through MiXCR, storing one row per CDR3 protein. The sample lists under 100,000 distinct CDR3 sequences; 10% to 12% were seen once. The time point: patch test 3, about 24 weeks after DPC sensitization. Treatment here: therapeutic diphenylcyclopropenone sensitization with weekly scalp DPC. The sequencing here drew on whole blood, taken in connection with sensitization to the hapten diphenylcyclopropenone (DPC). These TCRs come from a woman in her fifties or sixties with alopecia areata. Some clones in this sample may be carry-over from other donors' samples.

This clonotype was counted a single time. Since a much larger clone is just one base distant, this may be a read error. This rearrangement joins TRBV4-2 to TRBJ2-1, with D possibly being TRBD2 (6 bases). V lost 5 bases and J lost 10, with 18 bases in between. The CDR3 contains 14 residues. Per germline, CDR1 LGHNA and CDR2 YNFKEQ. Here the CDR3 DNA reads TGTGCCAGCAGCTTTGAGCTGGAGGGCCCCGAGCAGTTCTTC. Amino acid sequence: CASSFELEGPEQFF.

This clonotype has only a few counts. The V and J genes are TRBV10-3 and TRBJ1-6; TRBD1 matches 10 bases. This CDR3 comprises 14 residues. V lost 5 bases and J lost 6; bases outside the gene matches: 1. Germline loops: CDR1 ENHRY, CDR2 SYGVKD. CDR3 bases: TGTGCCATCAGTCGGACAGGGGGTAATTCACCCCTCCACTTT. Residues: CAISRTGGNSPLHF.

Turning to this clonotype: One end of the junction does not line up with germline, which may come from a read error. The chain carries TRBV4-1 and TRBJ2-5, with 7 bases that match TRBD1. This CDR3 has 16 residues. Germline V gives CDR1 MGHRA, CDR2 YSYEKL. The CDR3 bases are TGCGGCAGCAGCCAAAGGGATAGACAGGGCCAAGAGACCCAGTACTTC. Translation: CGSSQRDRQGQETQYF.

V and J are TRBV27 and TRBJ1-6, with D possibly matching TRBD1 (5 bases). Trimming took 1 base from V and 7 from J, leaving 8 bases between them. Per the germline V gene, CDR1 is MNHEY and CDR2 is SMNVEV (reference sequence). The CDR3 length is 14 residues. The CDR3, as DNA: TGTGCCAGCAGTTTATGGGGGGACAATTCACCCCTCCACTTT. This sequence encodes CASSLWGDNSPLHF.

This rearrangement joins TRBV11-2 to TRBJ2-1; D is possibly TRBD2 (6 bases). V was clipped by 8 bases and J by 9 bases, with 17 bases between them. Germline V lookup: CDR1 SGHAT, CDR2 FQNNGV. The CDR3 sequence is 13 residues long. Here the CDR3 reads CASQLATLGEQFF. DNA of the CDR3: TGTGCCAGCCAACTAGCAACTTTAGGTGAGCAGTTCTTC.

This clonotype was counted only a few times. The chain employs TRBV5-4 and TRBJ1-6; the D is unclear. The CDR3 is 13 amino acids. The germline V gene has CDR1 SGHNT and CDR2 YYREEE (reference sequence). V was pared by 0 bases and J by 8 bases, with 6 bases between. The CDR3 spells CASSLGLDSPLHF. The CDR3 coding sequence is TGTGCCAGCAGCTTGGGGTTGGATTCACCCCTCCACTTT.